The clone carrying this TCR beta chain appeared once. CDR1 is MNHNY and CDR2 is SVGAGI in the germline V gene (reference sequence). The CDR3 runs 15 residues. V lost 2 bases to trimming and J lost 3 bases, with 12 bases between them. Sample time point: newly diagnosed, previously untreated cHL patient sample. Thawed PBMCs were the source of CD4+ T cells, purified by magnetic negative selection. These data originate in a study of PD-1 blockade in classical Hodgkin lymphoma. Method: immunoSEQ multiplex PCR; TCRdb's copy keeps in-frame clones and lacks some. The data contain about 3,100 clones, 84% of them singletons.

Sequencing was carried out using CD4+ T cells from blood. The sequence derives from a human donor with classical Hodgkin lymphoma. The chain has TRBV6-6 and TRBJ2-3; D tentatively reads TRBD1 or TRBD2 (7 bases each). The CDR3 is CASSYPGGETDTQYF. Here the CDR3 DNA reads TGTGCCAGCAGTTACCCAGGGGGGGAAACAGATACGCAGTATTTT.